One and the same sample provided the 10 T cell receptor beta chains below, sequenced in a study of shared clonotypes between healthy human individuals. Profiled with immunoSEQ multiplex PCR; TCRdb holds only in-frame clones, not every one. The table includes about 2.4 million clones, 93% detected once. Sequencing was done on a sample of naive CD4+ T cells from PBMCs. Subset: CD45RA+ positively selected. These TCRs come from a man between 18 and 29 years old in good health. Some clones in this sample may be carry-over from other donors' samples.

V is TRBV20-1 and J is TRBJ2-7; D is undetermined. The CDR3 is 11 residues long. Trimming removed 0 bases from V and 6 bases from J, with 6 bases in between. The V gene's germline CDR1 is DFQATT and CDR2 SNEGSKA (reference sequence). This CDR3 is CSARDYPEQYF. CDR3 bases: TGCAGTGCTAGAGATTACCCCGAGCAGTACTTC.

V is TRBV4-3 and J is TRBJ1-3; possible D gene TRBD1, 6 bases. V shed 2 bases and J shed 4 bases, with 15 bases lying between them. Germline CDR1 reads LGHNA; CDR2 reads YSLEER. The CDR3 has 16 amino acids. The CDR3, as DNA: TGCGCCAGCAGCCAATTAAGGGGGACATCAGGAAACACCATATATTTT. Its translation is CASSQLRGTSGNTIYF.

V and J are TRBV27 and TRBJ2-3; D is possibly TRBD2 (6 bases). This CDR3 spans 15 amino acids. V was pared by 5 bases and J by 3 bases, with 15 bases between. Germline CDR1 and CDR2: MNHEY and SMNVEV (reference sequence). The CDR3 DNA is TGTGCCAGCAGTAAGAGACTAGTGGGTACAGATACGCAGTATTTT. Encoded protein: CASSKRLVGTDTQYF.

The table lists this clone with a count of one. V and J are TRBV27 and TRBJ2-2; no clear D gene. This CDR3 is 9 amino acids long. Trimming stripped 8 bases from V and 14 bases from J, with 9 bases between. Germline V gene data show CDR1 as MNHEY and CDR2 as SMNVEV (reference sequence). CDR3 in amino acids: CASLIVLFF. CDR3 sequence (DNA): TGTGCCAGCCTAATTGTCCTGTTTTTT.

This chain links TRBV2 with TRBJ2-5; TRBD1 agrees at 10 bases. The V gene end was trimmed by 9 bases and the J gene end by 2 bases; junction bases not matched to a gene: 6. The CDR3 has 14 amino acids. From germline, CDR1 is SNHLY and CDR2 FYNNEI. The CDR3 DNA is TGTGCCAGAGACCCGGGACAGGGGCAAGAGACCCAGTACTTC. Its translation is CARDPGQGQETQYF.

The V gene is TRBV7-2, the J gene TRBJ2-7; tentatively, D is TRBD1 (5 bases). Trimming pared 5 bases from V and 6 bases from J, leaving 14 bases between. Germline V gives CDR1 SGHTA, CDR2 FQGNSA. The length of the CDR3 is 13 residues. CDR3 in amino acids: CASSPTVAGEQYF. CDR3 DNA sequence: TGTGCCAGCAGCCCGACAGTGGCCGGCGAGCAGTACTTC.

The CDR3 loop reads CASSDRTITDTQYF. CDR3 in DNA: TGTGCCAGCAGTGATCGGACTATCACAGATACGCAGTATTTT. The chain carries TRBV27 and TRBJ2-3; the D gene is possibly TRBD2 (6 bases). From germline, CDR1 is MNHEY and CDR2 SMNVEV (reference sequence). Trimming shortened V by 5 bases and J by 2 bases, and 11 bases separated the two germline ends. The CDR3 runs to 14 residues.

This clone appeared once. The chain links TRBV18 to TRBJ2-1; D gene ambiguous. V was shortened by 1 base and J by 4 bases, with 11 bases between the two germline ends. This CDR3 contains 15 residues. Germline values: CDR1 KGHSH, CDR2 LQKENI. This CDR3 is CASSPRSSVYNEQFF. The CDR3 DNA reads TGTGCCAGCTCACCACGCTCTTCAGTTTACAATGAGCAGTTCTTC.

The chain combines TRBV4-3 with TRBJ2-7; D is ambiguous. The germline gives CDR1 LGHNA, CDR2 YSLEER. Trimming pared 4 bases from V and 5 bases from J, leaving 21 bases between. The CDR3 spans 16 residues. The DNA for the CDR3 is TGCGCCAGCAGCCGCGGAGTATCATCGGACGTCCACGAGCAGTACTTC. This codes for CASSRGVSSDVHEQYF.

Only one count was recorded for this clone. The chain has TRBV6-1 and TRBJ1-3; D gene unclear. CDR3 length: 15 amino acids. V gave up 7 bases and J gave up 0 bases, with 13 bases separating them. Germline values: CDR1 MNHNS, CDR2 SASEGT. The CDR3 here is CASTEMWSSGNTIYF. The CDR3 DNA follows: TGTGCCAGCACCGAGATGTGGAGCTCTGGAAACACCATATATTTT.